These 9 T cell receptor beta chains came from one sample sequenced in a study of identical twins. One entry per CDR3 protein, called by TCRdb with MiXCR from the 5' RACE reads. Of more than 250,000 distinct CDR3 sequences in the sample, less than 9% were seen once. These data are also associated with another study on yellow fever vaccine responses in identical twins.

Sequenced material: memory (CD45RO+) T cells sorted from blood. These receptors were collected from a young woman in good health.

This clonotype showed up just a few times. V is TRBV28 and J is TRBJ2-4; perhaps TRBD2 as D (6 bases). V gave up 5 bases and J gave up 9 bases, with 8 bases separating them. Germline CDR1 is MDHEN and CDR2 is SYDVKM. The CDR3 totals 11 residues. For the CDR3, the DNA is TGTGCCAGCAGTGGAGGGGTCATTCAGTACTTC. Translating it yields CASSGGVIQYF.

This clonotype was found many times. The V call is TRBV20-1, the J call TRBJ2-7; tentatively, D is TRBD2 (6 bases). Germline V CDR1 and CDR2: DFQATT, SNEGSKA (reference sequence). The CDR3 sequence is 11 residues long. V shed 4 bases and J shed 4 bases, with 8 bases lying between them. CDR3 protein: CSAKTRYEQYF. CDR3 coding DNA: TGCAGTGCTAAGACTAGGTACGAGCAGTACTTC.

This clonotype was detected ten times or more. The rearrangement uses TRBV29-1 and TRBJ2-6; D call uncertain. The CDR3 covers 14 residues. The V end lost 3 bases, the J end lost 0 bases, and 6 bases lay between the germline ends. Germline assignment: CDR1 SQVTM and CDR2 ANQGSEA. CDR3 DNA sequence: TGCAGCGTTGAGGGATCCTCTGGGGCCAACGTCCTGACTTTC. Its protein product is CSVEGSSGANVLTF.

For the CDR3, the DNA is TGTGCCAGCACCCTCTACGGCGAGCAGTACTTC. It specifies CASTLYGEQYF. The chain couples TRBV7-9 to TRBJ2-7; no definite D call. The germline gives CDR1 SEHNR, CDR2 FQNEAQ (reference sequence). V was trimmed by 7 bases and J by 6 bases, leaving 10 bases between them. This CDR3 has 11 amino acids. The variable domain in full, with the rest retrieved from reference TRBV7-9 and TRBJ2-7, is DTGVSQNPRHKITKRGQNVTFRCDPISEHNRLYWYRQTLGQGPEFLTYFQNEAQLEKSRLLSDRFSAERPKGSFSTLEIQRTEQGDSAMYLCASTLYGEQYFGPGTRLTVT.

This clonotype has ten or more counts. Written as DNA, the CDR3 is TGTGCCAGCACCGGTAGTTACAATGAGCAGTTCTTC. Translated: CASTGSYNEQFF. The chain employs TRBV3-1 and TRBJ2-1; D ambiguous. V gave up 7 bases and J gave up 4 bases, with 8 bases separating them. Germline loops: CDR1 LGHDT, CDR2 YNNKEL (reference sequence). The CDR3 totals 12 residues.

This clonotype was picked up a small number of times. The J gene is TRBJ2-1, the V gene TRBV28; D gene unclear. The CDR3 sequence is 13 residues long. The germline gives CDR1 MDHEN, CDR2 SYDVKM. The germline V and J ends were trimmed by 7 bases and 5 bases, with 12 bases remaining between them. The CDR3 DNA sequence: TGTGCCAGCATAGGACGTTGGGACAATGAGCAGTTCTTC. Protein sequence: CASIGRWDNEQFF.

This clonotype was detected many times. V usage is TRBV24-1 and J usage is TRBJ2-1; 9 nucleotides align to TRBD2. Germline values: CDR1 KGHDR, CDR2 SFDVKD. Unmatched junction bases numbered 9, after V lost 7 bases and J lost 9 bases. The CDR3 spans 14 residues. This chain's CDR3 is CATRSGRPAGEQFF. The DNA of the CDR3 is TGTGCCACCAGGAGCGGGAGGCCCGCGGGTGAGCAGTTCTTC.

This clonotype was observed a handful of times. The V and J genes are TRBV12-3 or TRBV12-4 and TRBJ2-2; D is unclear. This CDR3 is built from 12 residues. Trimming left V 5 bases short and J 4 bases short, with 5 bases between. The CDR3 nucleotides read TGTGCCAGCAGTATGGGCACCGGGGAGCTGTTTTTT. Encoded protein: CASSMGTGELFF.

There are many counts of this clonotype. The chain has TRBV20-1 and TRBJ2-1; TRBD1 agrees at 7 bases. With V trimmed by 5 bases and J by 4 bases, 5 bases remained unmatched. This CDR3 comprises 13 residues. Germline values: CDR1 DFQATT, CDR2 SNEGSKA (reference sequence). Here the CDR3 reads CSAPDRAYNEQFF. DNA for the CDR3: TGCAGTGCTCCTGACAGGGCTTACAATGAGCAGTTCTTC.